Below are 24 T cell receptor beta chains sequenced from a single sample in a study of T cell responses to AZD1222 COVID-19 vaccine. The repertoire was sequenced with immunoSEQ multiplex PCR; TCRdb's copy has only in-frame clones and lacks some. In the table there are 100,000 to 140,000 clones, 70% to 90% of which are singletons. Sample: peripheral blood, taken 28 days after the second AZD1222 dose. The receptors here all came from an adult who received the AZD1222 COVID-19 vaccine.

V is TRBV5-4 and J is TRBJ2-3; TRBD2 aligns across 7 bases. CDR1 is SGHNT and CDR2 is YYREEE in the germline V gene (reference sequence). Trimming took 2 bases from V and 4 from J; bases not matched to a gene: 4. This CDR3 has 14 amino acids. The CDR3 loop is CASSFRGGSDTQYF. CDR3 sequence (DNA): TGTGCCAGCAGCTTTCGCGGGGGTTCAGATACGCAGTATTTT.

This sequence joins TRBV20-1 and TRBJ1-1, with no clear D. The germline CDR1 and CDR2 sequences are DFQATT and SNEGSKA (reference sequence). Trimming left V 3 bases short and J 4 bases short, with 6 bases between. The CDR3 consists of 11 residues. CDR3 amino acids: CSARRVTEAFF. The DNA for the CDR3 is TGCAGTGCTAGGAGGGTCACTGAAGCTTTCTTT.

Turning to this clone: One junction end disagrees with the germline gene, perhaps due to a read error. The DNA of the CDR3 is TGTGCCAGCAGCGTAGCAGGGGCAAGCTCTGGAAACACCATATATTTT. It specifies CASSVAGASSGNTIYF. The chain has TRBV7-9 and TRBJ1-3, with D maybe TRBD1 (6 bases). The germline CDR1 and CDR2 sequences are SEHNR and FQNEAQ (reference sequence). The CDR3 runs to 16 residues. Full variable domain (outside the CDR3, taken from reference TRBV7-9 and TRBJ1-3): DTGVSQNPRHKITKRGQNVTFRCDPISEHNRLYWYRQTLGQGPEFLTYFQNEAQLEKSRLLSDRFSAERPKGSFSTLEIQRTEQGDSAMYLCASSVAGASSGNTIYFGEGSWLTVV.

This chain connects TRBV5-4 to TRBJ1-3; D gene ambiguous. Trimming removed 4 bases at V and 0 bases at J, with 8 bases between. The germline V gene has CDR1 SGHNT and CDR2 YYREEE (reference sequence). This CDR3 is built from 14 residues. The CDR3 DNA is TGTGCCAGCAGCATGGGCCCCTCTGGAAACACCATATATTTT. Its translation is CASSMGPSGNTIYF.

The genes are TRBV30 and TRBJ1-6, with TRBD1 as a possible D gene (5 bases). CDR3 length equals 18 residues. Looked up from germline, CDR1 is GTSNPN and CDR2 is SVGIG (reference sequence). V was shortened by 1 base and J by 0 bases, with 16 bases between the two germline ends. CDR3 sequence (DNA): TGTGCCTGGAGTGATCGACAGTTGAAGAGCTCCTATAATTCACCCCTCCACTTT. It is translated as CAWSDRQLKSSYNSPLHF.

V and J are TRBV27 and TRBJ2-5; tentatively, D is TRBD1 (6 bases). V lost 3 bases and J lost 4, with 18 bases in between. In germline, CDR1 is MNHEY, CDR2 SMNVEV (reference sequence). The CDR3 has 16 amino acids. The CDR3 DNA reads as TGTGCCAGCAGTTTTTTTGGGCAGGGGCAGGTAGAGACCCAGTACTTC. Its protein is CASSFFGQGQVETQYF.

This clone was counted a few times. The J gene is TRBJ2-6, the V gene TRBV9, with a possible D match to TRBD1 (6 bases). The CDR3 runs to 16 residues. Looked up from germline, CDR1 is SGDLS and CDR2 is YYNGEE. The V gene lost 2 bases and the J gene lost 1 base, with 10 bases spanning the gap. As DNA, the CDR3 is TGTGCCAGCAGCGTGGATACAGGGTCTGGGGCCAACGTCCTGACTTTC. Its protein product is CASSVDTGSGANVLTF.

This rearrangement joins TRBV2 to TRBJ2-5; a possible D gene is TRBD1 (5 bases). The CDR3 is 16 amino acids. V lost 5 bases to trimming and J lost 2 bases, with 18 bases between them. Germline-derived CDR1 and CDR2 are SNHLY and FYNNEI. The CDR3 loop reads CASSSGHQLLQETQYF. CDR3 bases: TGTGCCAGCAGTTCAGGACACCAGCTCTTGCAAGAGACCCAGTACTTC. Looking up the rest from reference TRBV2 and TRBJ2-5 gives the full variable domain: EPEVTQTPSHQVTQMGQEVILRCVPISNHLYFYWYRQILGQKVEFLVSFYNNEISEKSEIFDDQFSVERPDGSNFTLKIRSTKLEDSAMYFCASSSGHQLLQETQYFGPGTRLLVL.

The V call is TRBV2, the J call TRBJ2-1; D uncertain. This CDR3 has 14 amino acids. Germline CDR1 reads SNHLY; CDR2 reads FYNNEI. The ends were cut back, 3 bases at V and 9 bases at J, with 15 bases in the middle. Here the CDR3 reads CASSDMSDWSEQFF. CDR3 DNA: TGTGCCAGCAGTGATATGAGCGATTGGAGTGAGCAGTTCTTC.

This clone has only one observation. This rearrangement joins TRBV9 to TRBJ2-7; 9 nucleotides line up with TRBD2. This CDR3 comprises 15 residues. The ends lost 0 bases at V and 4 bases at J; junction bases unmatched: 5. Germline lookup yields CDR1 SGDLS and CDR2 YYNGEE. This CDR3 reads CASSVGRGGRYEQYF. CDR3 in DNA: TGTGCCAGCAGCGTAGGGCGGGGGGGCCGGTACGAGCAGTACTTC.

This rearrangement joins TRBV11-2 to TRBJ2-5; TRBD2 matches 13 bases. The CDR3 contains 13 residues. Germline assignment: CDR1 SGHAT and CDR2 FQNNGV. The V gene end was trimmed by 4 bases and the J gene end by 10 bases; junction bases not matched to a gene: 3. This chain's CDR3 is CASSSGLAGLQYF. The CDR3 DNA reads TGTGCCAGCAGCTCGGGACTAGCGGGGCTCCAGTACTTC.

V and J are TRBV19 and TRBJ2-1, with a tentative D call TRBD1 (6 bases). V shed 2 bases and J shed 7 bases, with 12 bases lying between them. The CDR3 has 14 residues. Germline CDR1 is LNHDA and CDR2 is SQIVND (reference sequence). CDR3 sequence (DNA): TGTGCCAGTAGTATACTGGGGGCGCGGAATGAGCAGTTCTTC. Translating it yields CASSILGARNEQFF.

On this clone: Other DNA sequences in the sample encode the same CDR3. The chain links TRBV6-5 to TRBJ1-1; D gene ambiguous. CDR1 is MNHEY and CDR2 is SVGAGI in the germline V gene. Trimming cost V 4 bases and J 5 bases, with 5 bases left between them. CDR3 size: 11 residues. The CDR3 coding sequence is TGTGCCAGCAGTTCCGGAACTGAAGCTTTCTTT. As protein: CASSSGTEAFF.

The rearrangement uses TRBV19 and TRBJ1-6; no firm D call. The CDR3 covers 16 residues. In germline, CDR1 is LNHDA, CDR2 SQIVND (reference sequence). The germline V and J ends were trimmed by 5 bases and 6 bases, with 17 bases remaining between them. The CDR3 nucleotides read TGTGCCAGTAGTCCAACCAGTATCTCCGGTAATTCACCCCTCCACTTT. This sequence encodes CASSPTSISGNSPLHF.

The chain links TRBV6-5 to TRBJ2-2; no clear D gene. V was cut by 0 bases and J by 4 bases, with 6 bases left in between. The CDR3 runs 14 residues. CDR1 is MNHEY, CDR2 SVGAGI, per germline. This CDR3 reads CASSYSRGTGELFF. The CDR3 DNA reads TGTGCCAGCAGTTACTCGAGAGGCACCGGGGAGCTGTTTTTT.

The chain is built from TRBV28 and TRBJ2-1; 8 bases align to TRBD2. V was pared by 0 bases and J by 1 base, with 8 bases of the junction left unmatched. Germline loops: CDR1 MDHEN, CDR2 SYDVKM. CDR3 size: 18 residues. CDR3 region: CASSLWGSGVGSYNEQFF. DNA of the CDR3: TGTGCCAGCAGTTTATGGGGTAGCGGGGTTGGTTCCTACAATGAGCAGTTCTTC.

This clone appeared a single time. The chain couples TRBV11-2 to TRBJ2-7; 7 nucleotides agree with TRBD1. Looked up from germline, CDR1 is SGHAT and CDR2 is FQNNGV. V shed 6 bases, J shed 3 bases, and the junction held 8 bases outside the gene matches. This CDR3 has 14 residues. The CDR3: CASRGPQGNYEQYF. In DNA, the CDR3 is TGTGCCAGCAGGGGTCCACAGGGGAACTACGAGCAGTACTTC.

J is TRBJ1-2 and V is TRBV30; no definite D call. The CDR3 runs to 12 residues. Germline V gives CDR1 GTSNPN, CDR2 SVGIG (reference sequence). With 1 base removed from V and 3 bases from J, the gap between germline ends came to 6 bases. The CDR3 DNA follows: TGTGCCTGGAGTGCCGCATACTATGGCTACACCTTC. It translates to CAWSAAYYGYTF.

The rearrangement joins TRBV27 to TRBJ2-3; 7 positions agree with TRBD1. V was clipped by 3 bases and J by 0 bases; unmatched bases: 3. The CDR3 loop spans 15 amino acids. CDR1 is MNHEY, CDR2 SMNVEV, per germline (reference sequence). The CDR3 spells CASSFEGASTDTQYF. The CDR3 region has the DNA TGTGCCAGCAGTTTTGAGGGGGCTAGCACAGATACGCAGTATTTT.

J is TRBJ1-2 and V is TRBV4-1; D unresolved. The germline V gene has CDR1 MGHRA and CDR2 YSYEKL. CDR3 size: 16 residues. V was trimmed by 0 bases and J by 4 bases, leaving 15 bases between them. CDR3: CASSQDSREIGYGYTF. As DNA, the CDR3 is TGCGCCAGCAGCCAAGATTCCCGGGAAATAGGCTATGGCTACACCTTC.

The J gene is TRBJ1-3, the V gene TRBV24-1; 7 bases are a match to TRBD1. This CDR3 has 14 amino acids. V lost 10 bases, J lost 0 bases, and 5 bases stayed unmatched. CDR1 is KGHDR and CDR2 is SFDVKD in the germline V gene. CDR3 nucleotides: TGTGCCACAAAGACAGGGTCCTCTGGAAACACCATATATTTT. Translation: CATKTGSSGNTIYF.

V and J are TRBV7-6 and TRBJ1-2, with 7 bases aligning to TRBD1. The CDR3 spans 15 residues. Germline CDR1 is SGHVS and CDR2 is FNYEAQ. V shed 2 bases, J shed 4 bases, and the junction held 7 bases outside the gene matches. CDR3 sequence: CASSLLQGTFYGYTF. In DNA form, the CDR3 reads TGTGCCAGCAGCTTACTACAGGGGACCTTCTATGGCTACACCTTC. Together with reference TRBV7-6 and TRBJ1-2, the CDR3 gives the full variable domain: GAGVSQSPRYKVTKRGQDVALRCDPISGHVSLYWYRQALGQGPEFLTYFNYEAQQDKSGLPNDRFSAERPEGSISTLTIQRTEQRDSAMYRCASSLLQGTFYGYTFGSGTRLTVV.

About this clone: An end of the junction does not agree with germline; a read error may underlie this. The rearrangement uses TRBV4-1 and TRBJ1-5; D not certain. The CDR3 sequence is 16 residues long. Germline CDR1 and CDR2: MGHRA and YSYEKL. In nucleotides, the CDR3 is TGCGCCAGCAGCCAGGACTCTCTACTAAGCAACCAGCCCCAGCATTTT. Amino acids: CASSQDSLLSNQPQHF.

This chain links TRBV2 with TRBJ1-2; 9 bases fit TRBD1. The CDR3 loop spans 13 amino acids. Unmatched junction bases numbered 2, after V lost 2 bases and J lost 7 bases. CDR1 is SNHLY and CDR2 is FYNNEI in the germline V gene. CDR3: CASSERQGVGYTF. In DNA, the CDR3 is TGTGCCAGCAGTGAAAGACAGGGGGTTGGCTACACCTTC.